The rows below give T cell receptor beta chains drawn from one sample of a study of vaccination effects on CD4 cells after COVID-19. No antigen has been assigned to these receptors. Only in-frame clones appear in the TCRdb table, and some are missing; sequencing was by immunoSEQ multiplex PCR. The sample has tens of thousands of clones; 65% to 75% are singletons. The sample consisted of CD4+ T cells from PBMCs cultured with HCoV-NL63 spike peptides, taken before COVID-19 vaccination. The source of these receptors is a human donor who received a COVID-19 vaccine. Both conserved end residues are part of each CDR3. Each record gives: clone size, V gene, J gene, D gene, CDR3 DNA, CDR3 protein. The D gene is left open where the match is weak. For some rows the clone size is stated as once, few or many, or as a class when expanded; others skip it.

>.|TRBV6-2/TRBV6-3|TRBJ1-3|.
TGTGCCAGCAGTCCATCGGACGGAAGAAACACCATATATTTT
CASSPSDGRNTIYF
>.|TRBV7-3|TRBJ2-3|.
TGTGCCAGCAGTCAGCAGGGAATCGGGCCAGATACGCAGTATTTT
CASSQQGIGPDTQYF
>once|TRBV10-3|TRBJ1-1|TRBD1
TGTGCCATCAGTGAGACCAGGGGGACTGAAGCTTTCTTT
CAISETRGTEAFF
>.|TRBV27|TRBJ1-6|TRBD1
TGTGCCAGCAGCCTCGACGGACAGGGAGCACCCCTCCACTTT
CASSLDGQGAPLHF
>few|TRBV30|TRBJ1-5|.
TGTGCCTGGAGTTTAACCGGGACGGTTAGCAATCAGCCCCAGCATTTT
CAWSLTGTVSNQPQHF
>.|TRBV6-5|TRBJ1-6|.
TGTGCCAGCAGAGTACAGGGACTTAATTCACCCCTCCACTTT
CASRVQGLNSPLHF
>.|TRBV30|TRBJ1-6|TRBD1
TGTGCCTGGAGCCTTCTTATGACAGGGGGCTTTTCACCCCTCCACTTT
CAWSLLMTGGFSPLHF
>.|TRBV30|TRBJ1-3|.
TGTGCCTGGATACAAAGGAATGGAAACACCATATATTTT
CAWIQRNGNTIYF
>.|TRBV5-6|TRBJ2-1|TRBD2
TGTGCCAGCAGACTTCCGGGACTAGCGGGGGGATCTTCACCGGGGGAGCAGTTCTTC
CASRLPGLAGGSSPGEQFF
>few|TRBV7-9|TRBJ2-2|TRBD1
TGTGCCAGCAACTCCAGGGGGTACACCGGGGAGCTGTTTTTT
CASNSRGYTGELFF
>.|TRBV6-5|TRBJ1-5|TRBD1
TGTGCCAGCGGGACAGGGAACAATCAGCCCCAGCATTTT
CASGTGNNQPQHF
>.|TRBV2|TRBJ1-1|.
TGTGCCAGCAGTGACAAGGGGGGTAGCACTGAAGCTTTCTTT
CASSDKGGSTEAFF
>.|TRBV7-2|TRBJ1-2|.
TGTGCCAGCAACACGGGGCAGGGGACCGCCTATGGCTACACCTTC
CASNTGQGTAYGYTF
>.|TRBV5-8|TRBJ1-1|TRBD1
TGTGCCAGCAGATTAAGGGGGCTCTATAATCGGGCTTTCTTT
CASRLRGLYNRAFF
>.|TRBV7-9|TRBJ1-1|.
TGTGCCAGCACCATCGCCGGGCTTAACACTGAAGCTTTCTTT
CASTIAGLNTEAFF
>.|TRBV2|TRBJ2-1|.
TGTGCCAGCAGGGACAGCTACAATGAGCAGTTCTTC
CASRDSYNEQFF
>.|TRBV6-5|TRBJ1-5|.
TGTGCCAGCAGGGGGAGTCGCAATCAGCCCCAGCATTTT
CASRGSRNQPQHF
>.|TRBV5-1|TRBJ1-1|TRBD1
TGCGCCAGCAGCTTGGCGGGACAGCCGAACACTGAAGCTTTCTTT
CASSLAGQPNTEAFF
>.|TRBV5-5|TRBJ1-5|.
TGTGCCAGCAGCTTCGGACAAAGCAATCAGCCCCAGCATTTT
CASSFGQSNQPQHF
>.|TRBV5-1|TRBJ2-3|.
TGCGCCAGCAGCTTGGCAGGGGAATCGTACGATACGCAGTATTTT
CASSLAGESYDTQYF
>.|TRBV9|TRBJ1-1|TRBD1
TGTGCCAGCAGCGTTGGACAGGGAAACACTGAAGCTTTCTTT
CASSVGQGNTEAFF
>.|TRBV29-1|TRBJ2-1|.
TGCAGCGTTGAAGAGAGGGGGAGAAGCTCCTACAATGAGCAGTTCTTC
CSVEERGRSSYNEQFF
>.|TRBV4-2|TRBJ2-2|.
TGTGCCAGCAGCCGAGGGGTTGCGAACACCGGGGAGCTGTTTTTT
CASSRGVANTGELFF
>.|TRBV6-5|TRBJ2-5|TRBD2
TGTGCCAGCAGTTACTCGTCGGCTAGCGGGGACGAGACCCAGTACTTC
CASSYSSASGDETQYF
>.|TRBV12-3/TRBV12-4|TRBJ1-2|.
TGTGCCAGCAGTTTAGGATCCAACGGCTACACCTTC
CASSLGSNGYTF